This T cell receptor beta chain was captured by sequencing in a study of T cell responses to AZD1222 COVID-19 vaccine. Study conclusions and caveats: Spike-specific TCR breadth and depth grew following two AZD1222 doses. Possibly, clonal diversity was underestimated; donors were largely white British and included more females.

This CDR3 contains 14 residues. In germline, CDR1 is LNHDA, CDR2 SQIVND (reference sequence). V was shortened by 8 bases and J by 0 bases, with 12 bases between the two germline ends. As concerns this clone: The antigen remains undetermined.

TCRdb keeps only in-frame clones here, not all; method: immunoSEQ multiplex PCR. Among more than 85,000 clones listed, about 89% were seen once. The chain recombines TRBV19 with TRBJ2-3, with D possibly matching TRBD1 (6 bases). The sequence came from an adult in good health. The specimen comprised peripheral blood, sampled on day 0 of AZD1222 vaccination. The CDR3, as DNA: TGTGCCAGTCTTGACAGGCACAGCACAGATACGCAGTATTTT. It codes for CASLDRHSTDTQYF.